These 2 T cell receptor beta chains originate from one sample sequenced in a study of T cells in Graves' hyperthyroidism and ophthalmopathy. Amplified regions were TCR beta CDR3 sequences from RNA transcripts. Carried out on the TCR CDR3, a first-round RT-PCR used the HTBI primer set. A single record per CDR3 protein comes from TCRdb applying MiXCR to the multiplex PCR reads. The sample lists over 350,000 distinct CDR3 sequences, roughly 20% occurring once. What was sequenced was blood. These receptors were obtained from a man aged 18 to 30 with Graves' ophthalmopathy.

This clonotype was recorded many times. The chain couples TRBV12-3 or TRBV12-4 to TRBJ2-2; 7 bases fit TRBD2. This CDR3 comprises 16 residues. The J segment lost 3 bases and the V segment lost 5 bases, leaving 9 bases of the junction unmatched. The CDR3 sequence is CASSPSGRGYTGELFF. The DNA of the CDR3 is TGTGCCAGCAGTCCGTCGGGGAGGGGCTACACCGGGGAGCTGTTTTTT.

This clonotype was detected only once. Possible read error: a much larger clone is one base away. This is likely a read error, given that the CDR3 carries no conserved phenylalanine or tryptophan at its end. J is TRBJ2-7 and V is TRBV6-2 or TRBV6-3; unclear D gene. V lost 7 bases and J 0 bases, leaving 1 base between the germline ends. This CDR3 has 10 residues. CDR1 is MNHEY and CDR2 is SVGEGT in the germline V gene. The CDR3 nucleotides read TGTGCCAGCACCTCCTACGAGCAGTACTGC. Amino acids: CASTSYEQYC.